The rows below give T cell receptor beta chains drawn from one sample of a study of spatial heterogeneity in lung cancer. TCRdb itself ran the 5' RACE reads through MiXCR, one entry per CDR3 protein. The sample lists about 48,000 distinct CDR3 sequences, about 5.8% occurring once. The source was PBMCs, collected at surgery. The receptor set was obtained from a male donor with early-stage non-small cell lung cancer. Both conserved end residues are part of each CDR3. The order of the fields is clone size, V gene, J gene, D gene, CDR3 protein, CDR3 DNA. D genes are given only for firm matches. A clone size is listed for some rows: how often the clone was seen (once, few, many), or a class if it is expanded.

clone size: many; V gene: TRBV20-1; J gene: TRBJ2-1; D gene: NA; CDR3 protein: CSAREGWRPMSSYNEQFF; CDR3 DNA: TGCAGTGCTAGAGAAGGATGGCGCCCTATGAGCTCCTACAATGAGCAGTTCTTC
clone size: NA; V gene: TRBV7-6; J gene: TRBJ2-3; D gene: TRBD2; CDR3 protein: CASSFGLDGTDTQYF; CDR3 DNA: TGTGCCAGCAGCTTCGGACTAGACGGCACAGATACGCAGTATTTT
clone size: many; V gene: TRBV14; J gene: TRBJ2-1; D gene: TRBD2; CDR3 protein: CASSQDWGSGRALYNEQFF; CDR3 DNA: TGTGCCAGCAGCCAAGATTGGGGTAGCGGGAGGGCCTTGTACAATGAGCAGTTCTTC
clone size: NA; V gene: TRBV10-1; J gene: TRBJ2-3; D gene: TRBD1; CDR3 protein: CASSPRTGSTDTQYF; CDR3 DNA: TGCGCCAGCAGTCCCAGGACAGGGAGCACAGATACGCAGTATTTT
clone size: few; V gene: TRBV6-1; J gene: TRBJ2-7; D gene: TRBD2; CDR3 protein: CASSEGLAGSYEQYF; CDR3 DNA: TGTGCCAGCAGTGAGGGACTAGCGGGCTCCTACGAGCAGTACTTC
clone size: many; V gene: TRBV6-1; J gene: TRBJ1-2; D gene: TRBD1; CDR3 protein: CASSLMTGAEMYGYTF; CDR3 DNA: TGTGCCAGCAGTCTCATGACAGGGGCCGAAATGTATGGCTACACCTTC
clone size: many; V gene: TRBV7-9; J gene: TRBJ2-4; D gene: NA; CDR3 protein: CSLSPALAAWDIQYF; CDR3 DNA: TGTTCACTCTCTCCAGCTTTGGCCGCCTGGGACATTCAGTACTTC
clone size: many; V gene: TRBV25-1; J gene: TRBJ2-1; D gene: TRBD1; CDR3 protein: CASSAELGQNSYNEQFF; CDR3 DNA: TGTGCCAGCAGTGCCGAACTGGGACAGAACTCCTACAATGAGCAGTTCTTC
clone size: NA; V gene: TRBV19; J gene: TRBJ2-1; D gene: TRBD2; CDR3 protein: CASSLSPQLAGLHNEQFF; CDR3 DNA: TGTGCCAGTAGCTTATCCCCACAGCTAGCGGGGCTACACAATGAGCAGTTCTTC
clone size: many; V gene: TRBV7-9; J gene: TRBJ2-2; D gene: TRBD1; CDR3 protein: CASSTRQGGIGELFF; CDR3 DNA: TGTGCCAGCAGCACCCGACAGGGTGGGATCGGGGAGCTGTTTTTT
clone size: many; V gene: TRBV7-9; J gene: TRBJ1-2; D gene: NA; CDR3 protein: CASSWSGTYTYGYTF; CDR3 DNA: TGTGCCAGCAGCTGGTCCGGGACCTACACCTATGGCTACACCTTC
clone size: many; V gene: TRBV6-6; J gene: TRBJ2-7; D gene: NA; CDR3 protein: CASCGRGYEQYF; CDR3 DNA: TGTGCCAGCTGTGGCAGGGGTTACGAGCAGTACTTC
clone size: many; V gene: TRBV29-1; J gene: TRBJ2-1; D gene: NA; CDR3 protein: CSVGPLGGQQFF; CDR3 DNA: TGCAGCGTTGGCCCCCTGGGCGGGCAGCAGTTCTTC
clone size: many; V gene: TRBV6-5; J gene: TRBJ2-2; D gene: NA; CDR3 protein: CASSYSRGSGELFF; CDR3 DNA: TGTGCCAGCAGTTATTCAAGGGGGTCCGGGGAGCTGTTTTTT
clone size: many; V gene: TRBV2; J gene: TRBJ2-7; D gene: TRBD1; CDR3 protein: CASNQQGASVEQYF; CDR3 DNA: TGTGCCAGCAACCAACAGGGGGCAAGCGTCGAGCAGTACTTC
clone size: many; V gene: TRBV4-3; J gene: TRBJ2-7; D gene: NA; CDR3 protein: CASSQEGTDTGYEQYF; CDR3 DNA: TGCGCCAGCAGCCAAGAAGGGACGGACACAGGTTACGAGCAGTACTTC
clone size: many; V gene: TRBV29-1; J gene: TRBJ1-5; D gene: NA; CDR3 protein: CSVAGPNQPQHF; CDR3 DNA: TGCAGCGTTGCAGGGCCCAATCAGCCCCAGCATTTT
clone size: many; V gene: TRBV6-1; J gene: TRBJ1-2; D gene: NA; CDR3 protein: CASSEYGSEYGYTF; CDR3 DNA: TGTGCCAGCAGTGAATACGGGTCAGAGTATGGCTACACCTTC
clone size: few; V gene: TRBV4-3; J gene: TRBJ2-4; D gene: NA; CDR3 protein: CASSPNLGGAKNIQYF; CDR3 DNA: TGCGCCAGCAGCCCTAACCTCGGAGGGGCTAAAAACATTCAGTACTTC
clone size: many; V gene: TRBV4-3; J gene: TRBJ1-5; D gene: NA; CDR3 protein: CASSRDVGHPQHF; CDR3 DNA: TGCGCCAGCAGCCGGGACGTCGGTCATCCCCAGCATTTT
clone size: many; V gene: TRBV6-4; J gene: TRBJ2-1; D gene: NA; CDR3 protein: CASSDLPFYNEQFF; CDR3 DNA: TGTGCCAGCAGTGACTTGCCCTTCTACAATGAGCAGTTCTTC
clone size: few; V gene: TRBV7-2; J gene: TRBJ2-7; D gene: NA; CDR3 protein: CASSLSGESSYEQYF; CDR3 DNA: TGTGCCAGCAGCTTATCGGGCGAGAGCTCCTACGAGCAGTACTTC
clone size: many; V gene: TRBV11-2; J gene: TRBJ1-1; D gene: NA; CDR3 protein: CASSLTLPGTFTRGTEAFF; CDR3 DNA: TGTGCCAGCAGCTTAACCCTTCCCGGGACATTTACGCGCGGCACTGAAGCTTTCTTT
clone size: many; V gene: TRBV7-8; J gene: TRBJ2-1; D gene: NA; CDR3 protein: CASSPFKVAQWDEQFF; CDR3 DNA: TGTGCCAGCAGCCCCTTTAAGGTAGCCCAGTGGGATGAGCAGTTCTTC
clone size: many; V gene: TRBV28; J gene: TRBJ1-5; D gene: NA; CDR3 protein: CASSSDSLANQPQHF; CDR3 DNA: TGTGCCAGCAGCTCCGACAGTTTAGCAAATCAGCCCCAGCATTTT
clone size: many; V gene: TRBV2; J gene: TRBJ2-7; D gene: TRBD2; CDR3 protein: CASSEGLAGILYEQYF; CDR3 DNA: TGTGCCAGCAGTGAGGGACTAGCGGGAATCCTCTACGAGCAGTACTTC
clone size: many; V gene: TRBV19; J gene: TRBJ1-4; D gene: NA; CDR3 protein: CASSYGGATNEKLFF; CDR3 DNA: TGTGCCAGTAGTTATGGTGGTGCAACTAATGAAAAACTGTTTTTT
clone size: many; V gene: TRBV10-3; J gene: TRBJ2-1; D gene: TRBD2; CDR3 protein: CAIRIAGSSYNEQFF; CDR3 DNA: TGTGCCATCAGAATAGCGGGTAGCTCCTACAATGAGCAGTTCTTC
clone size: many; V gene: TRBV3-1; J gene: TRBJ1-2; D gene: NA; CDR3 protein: CASSNDRLSNYGYTF; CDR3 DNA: TGTGCCAGCAGCAACGACAGACTAAGTAACTATGGCTACACCTTC
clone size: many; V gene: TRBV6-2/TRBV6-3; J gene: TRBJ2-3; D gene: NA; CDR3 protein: CASSYAGDTQYF; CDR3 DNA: TGTGCCAGCAGTTACGCCGGCGATACGCAGTATTTT
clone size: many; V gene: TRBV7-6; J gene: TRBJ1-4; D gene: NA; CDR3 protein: CASSLGVGSWEKLFF; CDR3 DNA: TGTGCCAGCAGCTTAGGTGTCGGCAGCTGGGAAAAACTGTTTTTT
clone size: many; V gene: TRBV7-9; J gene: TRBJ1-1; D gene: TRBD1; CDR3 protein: CASSPGTGAMNTEAFF; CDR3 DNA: TGTGCCAGCAGCCCAGGGACAGGGGCCATGAACACTGAAGCTTTCTTT
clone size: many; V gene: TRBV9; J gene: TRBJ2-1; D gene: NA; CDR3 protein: CASSAVMGAEQFF; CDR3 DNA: TGTGCCAGCAGCGCGGTAATGGGCGCTGAGCAGTTCTTC
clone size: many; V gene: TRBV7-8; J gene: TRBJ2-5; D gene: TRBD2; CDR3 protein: CASSLDTSGRETQYF; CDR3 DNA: TGTGCCAGCAGCTTAGATACTAGCGGGAGGGAGACCCAGTACTTC
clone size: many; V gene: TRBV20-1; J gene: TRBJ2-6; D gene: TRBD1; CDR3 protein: CSARVPGQGYSGANVLTF; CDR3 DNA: TGCAGTGCTAGAGTCCCGGGACAGGGATACTCTGGGGCCAACGTCCTGACTTTC
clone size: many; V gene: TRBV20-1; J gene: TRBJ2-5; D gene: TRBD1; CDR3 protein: CSAWDRVETQYF; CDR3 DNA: TGCAGTGCTTGGGACAGGGTAGAGACCCAGTACTTC
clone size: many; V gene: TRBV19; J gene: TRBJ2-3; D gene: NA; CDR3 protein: CASSIAWRGTDTQYF; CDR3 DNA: TGTGCCAGTAGTATAGCTTGGCGGGGCACAGATACGCAGTATTTT
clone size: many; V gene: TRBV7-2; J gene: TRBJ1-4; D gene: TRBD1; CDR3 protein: CASSLRTGNEKLFF; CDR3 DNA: TGTGCCAGCAGCTTACGGACAGGGAATGAAAAACTGTTTTTT
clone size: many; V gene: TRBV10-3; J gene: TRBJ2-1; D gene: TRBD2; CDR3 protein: CAITREGHNEQFF; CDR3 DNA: TGTGCCATCACACGGGAGGGCCACAATGAGCAGTTCTTC
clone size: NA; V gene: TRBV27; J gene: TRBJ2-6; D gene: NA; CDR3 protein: CASSLRGGGANVLTF; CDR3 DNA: TGTGCCAGCAGTTTACGAGGTGGTGGGGCCAACGTCCTGACTTTC
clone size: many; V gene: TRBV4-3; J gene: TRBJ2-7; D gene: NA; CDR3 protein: CASSHQRRRDEQYF; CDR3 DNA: TGCGCCAGCAGCCACCAGAGGAGGAGGGACGAGCAGTACTTC
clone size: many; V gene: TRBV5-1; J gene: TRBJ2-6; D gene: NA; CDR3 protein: CASSPDSSGANVLTF; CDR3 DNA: TGCGCCAGCAGCCCGGACAGCTCTGGGGCCAACGTCCTGACTTTC
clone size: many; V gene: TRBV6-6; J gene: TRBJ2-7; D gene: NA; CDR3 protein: CATRREGLPSYEQYF; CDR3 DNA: TGTGCCACCAGGCGTGAGGGTTTGCCCTCCTACGAGCAGTACTTC
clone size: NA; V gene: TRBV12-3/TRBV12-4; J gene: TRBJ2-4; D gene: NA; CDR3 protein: CASSFRGDIQYF; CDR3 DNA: TGTGCCAGCAGTTTCCGAGGGGACATTCAGTACTTC
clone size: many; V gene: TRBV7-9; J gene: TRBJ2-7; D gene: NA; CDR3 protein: CASSPLGGFAYEQYF; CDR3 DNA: TGTGCCAGCAGCCCACTGGGGGGATTTGCCTACGAGCAGTACTTC
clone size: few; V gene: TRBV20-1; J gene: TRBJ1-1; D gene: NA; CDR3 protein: CSARSSRGNTEAFF; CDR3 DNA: TGCAGTGCTAGGTCAAGCAGGGGGAACACTGAAGCTTTCTTT
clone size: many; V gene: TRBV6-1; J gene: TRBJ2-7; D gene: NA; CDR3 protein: CASSEKGSDEQYF; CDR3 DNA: TGTGCCAGCAGTGAAAAAGGTAGTGACGAGCAGTACTTC
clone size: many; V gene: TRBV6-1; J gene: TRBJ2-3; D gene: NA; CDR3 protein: CASSDGGRWPDTQYF; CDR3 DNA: TGTGCCAGCTCAGACGGAGGGCGCTGGCCAGATACGCAGTATTTT
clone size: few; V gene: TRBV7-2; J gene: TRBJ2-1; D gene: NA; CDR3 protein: CASSLKGVEQFF; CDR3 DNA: TGTGCCAGCAGCTTAAAAGGTGTTGAGCAGTTCTTC
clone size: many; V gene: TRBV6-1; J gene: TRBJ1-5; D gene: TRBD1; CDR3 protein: CASSPDRGRGQPQHF; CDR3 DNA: TGTGCCAGCAGTCCAGACAGGGGTCGAGGACAGCCCCAGCATTTT
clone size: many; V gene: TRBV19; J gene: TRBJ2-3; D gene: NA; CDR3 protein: CASTPDSSTDTQYF; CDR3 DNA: TGTGCCAGTACCCCGGACAGTAGCACAGATACGCAGTATTTT
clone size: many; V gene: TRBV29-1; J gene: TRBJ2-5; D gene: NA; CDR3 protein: CSLGRSEETQYF; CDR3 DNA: TGCAGCCTTGGGCGGTCAGAAGAGACCCAGTACTTC
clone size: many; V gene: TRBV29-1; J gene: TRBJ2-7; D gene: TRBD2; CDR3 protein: CSVGLAEPGEQYF; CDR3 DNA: TGCAGCGTTGGACTAGCGGAACCGGGCGAGCAGTACTTC
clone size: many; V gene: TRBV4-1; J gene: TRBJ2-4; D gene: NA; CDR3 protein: CASSQDRGLAPGNIQYF; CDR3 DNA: TGCGCCAGCAGCCAAGATAGGGGCCTAGCGCCGGGGAACATTCAGTACTTC
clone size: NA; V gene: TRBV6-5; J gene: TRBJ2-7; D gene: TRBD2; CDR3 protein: CASSYSRSGSYEQYF; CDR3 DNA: TGTGCCAGCAGTTACTCGCGTAGCGGGAGCTACGAGCAGTACTTC
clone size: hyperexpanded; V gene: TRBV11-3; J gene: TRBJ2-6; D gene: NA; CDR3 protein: CASRLDNSGANVLTF; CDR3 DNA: TGTGCCAGCAGGCTGGACAACTCTGGGGCCAACGTCCTGACTTTC
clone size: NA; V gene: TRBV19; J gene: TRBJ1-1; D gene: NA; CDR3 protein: CASSITGREAFF; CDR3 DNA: TGTGCCAGTAGTATAACTGGAAGAGAAGCTTTCTTT
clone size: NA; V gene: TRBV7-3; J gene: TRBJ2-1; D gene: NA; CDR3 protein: CASSSLPGLHYNEQFF; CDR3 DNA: TGTGCCAGCAGCTCCTTACCGGGACTTCACTACAATGAGCAGTTCTTC
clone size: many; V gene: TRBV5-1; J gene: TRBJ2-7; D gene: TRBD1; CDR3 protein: CASSYRGSSYEQYF; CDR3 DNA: TGCGCCAGCAGCTACAGGGGAAGCTCCTACGAGCAGTACTTC